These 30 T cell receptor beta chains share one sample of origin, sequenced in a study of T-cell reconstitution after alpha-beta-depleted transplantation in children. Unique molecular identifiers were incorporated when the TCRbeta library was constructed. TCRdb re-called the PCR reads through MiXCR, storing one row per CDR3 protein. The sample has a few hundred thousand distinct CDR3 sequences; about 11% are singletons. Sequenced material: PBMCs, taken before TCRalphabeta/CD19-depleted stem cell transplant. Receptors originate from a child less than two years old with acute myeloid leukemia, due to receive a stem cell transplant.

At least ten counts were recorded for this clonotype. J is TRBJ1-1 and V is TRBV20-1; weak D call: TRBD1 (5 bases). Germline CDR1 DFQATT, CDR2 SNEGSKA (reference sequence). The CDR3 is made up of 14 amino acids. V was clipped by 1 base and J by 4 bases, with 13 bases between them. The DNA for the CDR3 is TGCAGTGCTAGAGGGACAACACGGGGCACTGAAGCTTTCTTT. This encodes CSARGTTRGTEAFF.

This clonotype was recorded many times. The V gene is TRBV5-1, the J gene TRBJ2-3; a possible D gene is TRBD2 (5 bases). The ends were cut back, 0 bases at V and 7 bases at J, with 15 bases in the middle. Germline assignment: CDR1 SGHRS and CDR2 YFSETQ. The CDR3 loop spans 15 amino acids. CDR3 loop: CASSLESLAAHTQYF. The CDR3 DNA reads TGCGCCAGCAGCTTGGAATCGCTAGCCGCCCATACGCAGTATTTT.

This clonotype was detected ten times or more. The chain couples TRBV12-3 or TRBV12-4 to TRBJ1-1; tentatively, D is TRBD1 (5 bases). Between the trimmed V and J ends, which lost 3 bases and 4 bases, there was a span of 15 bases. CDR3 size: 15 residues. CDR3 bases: TGTGCCAGCAGTTTTCGTCCAGGGTTCGTCACTGAAGCTTTCTTT. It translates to CASSFRPGFVTEAFF.

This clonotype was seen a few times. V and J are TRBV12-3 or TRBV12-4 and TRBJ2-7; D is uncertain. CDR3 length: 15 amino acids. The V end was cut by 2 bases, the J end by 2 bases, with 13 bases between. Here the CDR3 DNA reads TGTGCCAGCAGTTTATGGACGCGTCCCCCCTACGAGCAGTACTTC. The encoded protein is CASSLWTRPPYEQYF.

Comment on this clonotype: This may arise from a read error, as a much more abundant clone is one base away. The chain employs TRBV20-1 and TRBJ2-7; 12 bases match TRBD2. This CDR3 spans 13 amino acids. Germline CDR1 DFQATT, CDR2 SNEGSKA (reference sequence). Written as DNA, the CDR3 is TGCAGTGCTAGAGATCGACTAGCGGGGGAGCAGTGCTTC. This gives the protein CSARDRLAGEQCF.

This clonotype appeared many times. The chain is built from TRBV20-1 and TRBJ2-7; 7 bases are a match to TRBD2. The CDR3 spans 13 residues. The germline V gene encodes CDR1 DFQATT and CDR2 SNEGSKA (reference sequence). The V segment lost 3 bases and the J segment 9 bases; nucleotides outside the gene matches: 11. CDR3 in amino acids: CSARGEGRVGQYF. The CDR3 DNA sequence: TGCAGTGCTAGGGGGGAGGGCCGGGTAGGGCAGTACTTC.

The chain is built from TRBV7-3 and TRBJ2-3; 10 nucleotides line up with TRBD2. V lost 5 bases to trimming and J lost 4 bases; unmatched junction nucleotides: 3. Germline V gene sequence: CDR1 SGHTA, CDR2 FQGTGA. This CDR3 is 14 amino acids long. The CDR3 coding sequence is TGTGCCAGCAGCAGGGGACTAGCGCCAGATACGCAGTATTTT. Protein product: CASSRGLAPDTQYF.

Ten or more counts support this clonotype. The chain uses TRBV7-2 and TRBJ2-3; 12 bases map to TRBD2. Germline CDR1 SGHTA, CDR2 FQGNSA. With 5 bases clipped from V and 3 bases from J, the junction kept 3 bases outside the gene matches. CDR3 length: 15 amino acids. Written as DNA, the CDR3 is TGTGCCAGCAGCCACGGACTAGCGGGGACAGATACGCAGTATTTT. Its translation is CASSHGLAGTDTQYF.

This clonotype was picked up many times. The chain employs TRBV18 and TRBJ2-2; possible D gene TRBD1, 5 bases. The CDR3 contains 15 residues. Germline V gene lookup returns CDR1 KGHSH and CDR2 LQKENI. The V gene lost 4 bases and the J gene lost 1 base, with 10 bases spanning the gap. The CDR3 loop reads CASSLSTGNTGELFF. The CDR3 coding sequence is TGTGCCAGCTCACTTAGCACAGGGAACACCGGGGAGCTGTTTTTT.

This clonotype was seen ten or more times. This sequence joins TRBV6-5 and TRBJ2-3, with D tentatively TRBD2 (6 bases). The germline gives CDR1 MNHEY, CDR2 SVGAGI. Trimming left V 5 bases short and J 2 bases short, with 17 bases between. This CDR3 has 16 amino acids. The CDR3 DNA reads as TGTGCCAGCAGTACGGGACTCCCTACTGCCACAGATACGCAGTATTTT. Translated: CASSTGLPTATDTQYF.

The CDR3 loop reads CASSGARQHF. In nucleotides, the CDR3 is TGTGCCAGCAGCGGTGCAAGGCAGCATTTT. This chain joins TRBV14 and TRBJ2-3; no clear D gene. Gene TRBJ1-5 matches the end of the DNA better, so the J call may be wrong. Germline V gene data show CDR1 as SGHDN and CDR2 as FVKESK. This CDR3 is built from 10 residues.

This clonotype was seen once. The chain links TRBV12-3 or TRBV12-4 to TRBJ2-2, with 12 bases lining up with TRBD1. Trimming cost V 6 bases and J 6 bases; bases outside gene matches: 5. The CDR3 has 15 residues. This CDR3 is CASSNGTGGPGELFF. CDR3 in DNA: TGTGCCAGCAGCAACGGGACAGGGGGCCCCGGGGAGCTGTTTTTT.

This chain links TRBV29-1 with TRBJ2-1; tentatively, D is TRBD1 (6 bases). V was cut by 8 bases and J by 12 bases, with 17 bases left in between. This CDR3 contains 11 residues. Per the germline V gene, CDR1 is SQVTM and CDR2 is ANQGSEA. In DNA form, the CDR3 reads TGCAGCTCCGGGACAACACATGGGCAGTTCTTC. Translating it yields CSSGTTHGQFF.

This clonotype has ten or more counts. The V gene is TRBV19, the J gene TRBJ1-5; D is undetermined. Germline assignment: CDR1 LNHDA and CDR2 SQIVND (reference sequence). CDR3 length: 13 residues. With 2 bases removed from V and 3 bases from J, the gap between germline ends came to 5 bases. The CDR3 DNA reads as TGTGCCAGTAGTATAAGGGCCAATCAGCCCCAGCATTTT. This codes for CASSIRANQPQHF.

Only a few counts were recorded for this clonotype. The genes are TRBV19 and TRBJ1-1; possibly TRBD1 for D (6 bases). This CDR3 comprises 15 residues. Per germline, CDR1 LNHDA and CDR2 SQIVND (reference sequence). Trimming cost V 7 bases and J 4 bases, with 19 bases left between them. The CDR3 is CASTPPGAPGTEAFF. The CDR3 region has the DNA TGTGCCAGTACTCCCCCAGGGGCCCCTGGCACTGAAGCTTTCTTT.

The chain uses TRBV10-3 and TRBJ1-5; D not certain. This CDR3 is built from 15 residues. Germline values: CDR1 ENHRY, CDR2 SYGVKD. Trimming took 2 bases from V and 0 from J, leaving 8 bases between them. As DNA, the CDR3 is TGTGCCATCAGTGAGCAGGCACCTAGCAATCAGCCCCAGCATTTT. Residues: CAISEQAPSNQPQHF.

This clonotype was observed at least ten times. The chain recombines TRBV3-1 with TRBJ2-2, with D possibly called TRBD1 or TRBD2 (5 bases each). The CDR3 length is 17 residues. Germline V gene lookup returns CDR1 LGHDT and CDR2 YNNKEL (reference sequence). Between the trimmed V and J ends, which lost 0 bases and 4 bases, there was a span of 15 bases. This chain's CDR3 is CASSQDRGESVTGELFF. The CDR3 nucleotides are TGTGCCAGCAGCCAAGATCGAGGGGAGAGTGTCACCGGGGAGCTGTTTTTT.

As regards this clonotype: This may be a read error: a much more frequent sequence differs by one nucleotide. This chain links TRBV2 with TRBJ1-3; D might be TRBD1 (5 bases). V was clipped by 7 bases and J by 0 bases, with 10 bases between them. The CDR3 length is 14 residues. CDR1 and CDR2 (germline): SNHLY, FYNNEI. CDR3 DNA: TGTGCCAGCACCCCCGACAGCTCTGGAAACACCATATATTTT. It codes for CASTPDSSGNTIYF.

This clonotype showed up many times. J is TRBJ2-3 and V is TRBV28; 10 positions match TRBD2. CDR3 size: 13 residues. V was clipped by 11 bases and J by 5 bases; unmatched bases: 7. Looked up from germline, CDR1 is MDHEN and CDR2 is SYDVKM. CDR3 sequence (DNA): TGTGCCGTTCTAGCGGGAGTGGGAGATACGCAGTATTTT. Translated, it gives CAVLAGVGDTQYF.

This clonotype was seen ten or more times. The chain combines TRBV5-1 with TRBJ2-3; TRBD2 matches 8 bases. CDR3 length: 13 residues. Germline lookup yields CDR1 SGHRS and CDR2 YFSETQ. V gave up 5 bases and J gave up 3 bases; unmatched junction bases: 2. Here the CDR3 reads CASRAGATDTQYF. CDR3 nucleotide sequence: TGCGCCAGCAGAGCGGGAGCGACAGATACGCAGTATTTT. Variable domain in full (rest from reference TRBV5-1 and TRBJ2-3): KAGVTQTPRYLIKTRGQQVTLSCSPISGHRSVSWYQQTPGQGLQFLFEYFSETQRNKGNFPGRFSGRQFSNSRSEMNVSTLELGDSALYLCASRAGATDTQYFGPGTRLTVL.

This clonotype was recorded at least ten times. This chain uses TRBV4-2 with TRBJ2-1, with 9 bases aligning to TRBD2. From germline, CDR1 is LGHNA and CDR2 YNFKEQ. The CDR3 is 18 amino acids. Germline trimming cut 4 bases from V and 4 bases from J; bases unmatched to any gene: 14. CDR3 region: CASSLHQVAGALYNEQFF. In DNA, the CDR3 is TGTGCCAGCAGCCTCCACCAGGTAGCGGGGGCCCTTTACAATGAGCAGTTCTTC.

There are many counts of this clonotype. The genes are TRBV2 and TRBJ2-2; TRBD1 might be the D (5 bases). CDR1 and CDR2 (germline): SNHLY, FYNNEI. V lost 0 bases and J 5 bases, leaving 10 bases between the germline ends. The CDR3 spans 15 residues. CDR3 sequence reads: CASSEAPTGTGELFF. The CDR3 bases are TGTGCCAGCAGTGAAGCGCCCACAGGAACCGGGGAGCTGTTTTTT.

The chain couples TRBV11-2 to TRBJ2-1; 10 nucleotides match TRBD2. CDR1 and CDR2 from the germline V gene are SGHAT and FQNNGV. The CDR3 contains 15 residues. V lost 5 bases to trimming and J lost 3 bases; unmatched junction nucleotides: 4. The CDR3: CASSATSGIYNEQFF. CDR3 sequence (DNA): TGTGCCAGCAGCGCAACTAGCGGGATCTACAATGAGCAGTTCTTC.

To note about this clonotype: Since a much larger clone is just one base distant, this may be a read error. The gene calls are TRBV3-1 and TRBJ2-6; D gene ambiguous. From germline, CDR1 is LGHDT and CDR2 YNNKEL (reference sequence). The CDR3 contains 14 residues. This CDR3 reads CANSVLSGANVLTF. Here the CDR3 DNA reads TGTGCCAACAGCGTTCTCTCTGGGGCCAACGTCCTGACTTTC. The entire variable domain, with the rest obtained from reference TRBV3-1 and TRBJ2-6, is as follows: DTAVSQTPKYLVTQMGNDKSIKCEQNLGHDTMYWYKQDSKKFLKIMFSYNNKELIINETVPNRFSPKSPDKAHLNLHINSLELGDSAVYFCANSVLSGANVLTFGAGSRLTVL.

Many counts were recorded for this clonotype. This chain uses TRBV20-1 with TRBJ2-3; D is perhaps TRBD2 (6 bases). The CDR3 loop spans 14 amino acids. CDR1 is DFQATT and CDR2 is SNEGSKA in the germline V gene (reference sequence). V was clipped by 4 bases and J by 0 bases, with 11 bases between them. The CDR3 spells CSATSASSTDTQYF. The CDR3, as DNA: TGCAGTGCTACTAGCGCCTCTAGCACAGATACGCAGTATTTT.

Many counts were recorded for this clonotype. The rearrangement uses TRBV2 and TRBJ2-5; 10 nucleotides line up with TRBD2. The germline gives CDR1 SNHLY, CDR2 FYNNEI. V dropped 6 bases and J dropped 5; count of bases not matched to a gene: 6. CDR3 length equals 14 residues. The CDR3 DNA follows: TGTGCCAGCAGACTAGCGGGATCTGGGGAGACCCAGTACTTC. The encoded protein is CASRLAGSGETQYF.

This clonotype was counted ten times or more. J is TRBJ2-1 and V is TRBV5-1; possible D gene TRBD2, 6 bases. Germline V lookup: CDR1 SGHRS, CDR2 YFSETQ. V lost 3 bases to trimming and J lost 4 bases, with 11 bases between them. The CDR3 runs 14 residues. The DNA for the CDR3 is TGCGCCAGCAGCTCCGGGACTGGATACAATGAGCAGTTCTTC. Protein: CASSSGTGYNEQFF.

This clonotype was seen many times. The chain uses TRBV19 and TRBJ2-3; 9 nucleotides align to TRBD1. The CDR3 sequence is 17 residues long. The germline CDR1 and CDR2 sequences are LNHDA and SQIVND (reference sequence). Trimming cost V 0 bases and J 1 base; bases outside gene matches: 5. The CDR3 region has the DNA TGTGCCAGTAGTATAGATCGGCGGACAGGGGGCACAGATACGCAGTATTTT. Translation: CASSIDRRTGGTDTQYF.

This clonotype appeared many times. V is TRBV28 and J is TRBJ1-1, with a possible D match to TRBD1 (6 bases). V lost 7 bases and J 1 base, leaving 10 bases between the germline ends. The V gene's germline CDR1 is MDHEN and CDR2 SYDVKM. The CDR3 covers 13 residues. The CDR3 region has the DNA TGTGCCAGCACCCAGACAGGGAACACTGAAGCTTTCTTT. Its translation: CASTQTGNTEAFF.

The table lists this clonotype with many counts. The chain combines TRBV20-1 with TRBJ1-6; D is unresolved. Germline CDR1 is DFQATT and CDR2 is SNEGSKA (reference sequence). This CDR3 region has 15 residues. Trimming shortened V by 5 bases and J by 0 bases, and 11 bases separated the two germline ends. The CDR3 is CSASDGSSYNSPLHF. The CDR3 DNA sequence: TGCAGTGCTTCGGACGGGAGCTCCTATAATTCACCCCTCCACTTT.